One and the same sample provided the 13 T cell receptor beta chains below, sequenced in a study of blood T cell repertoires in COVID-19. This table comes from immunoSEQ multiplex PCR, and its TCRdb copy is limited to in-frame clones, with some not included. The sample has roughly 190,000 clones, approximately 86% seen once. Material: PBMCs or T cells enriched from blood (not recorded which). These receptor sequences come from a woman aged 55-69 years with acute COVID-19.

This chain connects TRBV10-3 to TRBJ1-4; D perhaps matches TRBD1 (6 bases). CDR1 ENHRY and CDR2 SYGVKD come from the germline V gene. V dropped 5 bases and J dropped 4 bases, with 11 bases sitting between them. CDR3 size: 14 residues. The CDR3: CAISPGTLNEKLFF. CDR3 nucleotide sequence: TGTGCCATCAGTCCCGGGACACTTAATGAAAAACTGTTTTTT.

CDR3 residues: CASKSHSGNTIYF. CDR3 DNA sequence: TGTGCCAGTAAGAGCCACTCTGGAAACACCATATATTTT. This chain joins TRBV19 and TRBJ1-3; no clear D gene. CDR3 length equals 13 residues. The V end lost 7 bases, the J end lost 0 bases, and 7 bases lay between the germline ends. Per germline, CDR1 LNHDA and CDR2 SQIVND (reference sequence).

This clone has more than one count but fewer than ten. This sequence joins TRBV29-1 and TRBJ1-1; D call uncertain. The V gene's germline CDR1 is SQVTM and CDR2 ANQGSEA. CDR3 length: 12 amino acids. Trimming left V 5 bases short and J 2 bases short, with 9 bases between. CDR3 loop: CSVSGLNTEAFF. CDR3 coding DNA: TGCAGCGTTTCGGGTCTCAACACTGAAGCTTTCTTT.

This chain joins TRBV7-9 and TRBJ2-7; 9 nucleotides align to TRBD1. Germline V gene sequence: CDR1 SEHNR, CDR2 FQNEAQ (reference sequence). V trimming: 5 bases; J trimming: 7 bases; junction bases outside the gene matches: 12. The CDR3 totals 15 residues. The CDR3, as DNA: TGTGCCAGCAGCCCCCCCGGGACAGGGACCGGGGAGCAGTACTTC. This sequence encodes CASSPPGTGTGEQYF. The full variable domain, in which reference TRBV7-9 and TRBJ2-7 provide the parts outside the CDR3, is DTGVSQNPRHKITKRGQNVTFRCDPISEHNRLYWYRQTLGQGPEFLTYFQNEAQLEKSRLLSDRFSAERPKGSFSTLEIQRTEQGDSAMYLCASSPPGTGTGEQYFGPGTRLTVT.

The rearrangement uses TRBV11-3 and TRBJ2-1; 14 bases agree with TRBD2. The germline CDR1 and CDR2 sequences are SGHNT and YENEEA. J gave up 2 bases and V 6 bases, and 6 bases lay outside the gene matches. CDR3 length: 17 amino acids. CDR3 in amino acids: CASSGLAGGTTYNEQFF. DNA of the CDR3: TGTGCCAGCAGTGGACTAGCGGGAGGAACTACCTACAATGAGCAGTTCTTC.

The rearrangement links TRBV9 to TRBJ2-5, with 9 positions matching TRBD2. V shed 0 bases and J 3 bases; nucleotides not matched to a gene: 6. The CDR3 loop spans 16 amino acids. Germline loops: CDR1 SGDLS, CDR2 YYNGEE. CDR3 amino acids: CASSVGSGGREETQYF. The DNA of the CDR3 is TGTGCCAGCAGCGTAGGTAGCGGGGGTCGGGAAGAGACCCAGTACTTC.

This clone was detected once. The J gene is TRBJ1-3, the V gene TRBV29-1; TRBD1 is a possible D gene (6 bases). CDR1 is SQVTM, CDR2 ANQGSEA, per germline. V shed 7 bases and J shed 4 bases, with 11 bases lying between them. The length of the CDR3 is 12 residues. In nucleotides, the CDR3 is TGCAGCGCCCACAGGGAGGGAAACACCATATATTTT. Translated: CSAHREGNTIYF.

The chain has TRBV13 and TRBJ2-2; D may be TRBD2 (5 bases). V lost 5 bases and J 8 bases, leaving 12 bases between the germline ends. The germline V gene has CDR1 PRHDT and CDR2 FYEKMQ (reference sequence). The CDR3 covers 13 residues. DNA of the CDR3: TGTGCCAGCAGCCCCCAGCGGATAGGGGAGCTGTTTTTT. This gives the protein CASSPQRIGELFF.

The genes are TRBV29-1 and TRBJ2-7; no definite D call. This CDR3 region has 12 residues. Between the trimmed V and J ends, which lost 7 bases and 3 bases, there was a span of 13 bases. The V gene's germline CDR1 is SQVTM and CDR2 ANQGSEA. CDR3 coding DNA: TGCAGCGCCCGAAGGCAGGACTACGAGCAGTACTTC. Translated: CSARRQDYEQYF.

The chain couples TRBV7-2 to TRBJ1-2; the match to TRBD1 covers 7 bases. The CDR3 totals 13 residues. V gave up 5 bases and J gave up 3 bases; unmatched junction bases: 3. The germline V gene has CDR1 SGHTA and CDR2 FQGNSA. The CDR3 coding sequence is TGTGCCAGCAGCCGGGACAGTCACTATGGCTACACCTTC. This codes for CASSRDSHYGYTF.

CDR3 sequence: CASSPWTGEGVGNTIYF. The CDR3 nucleotides read TGTGCCAGCTCACCTTGGACAGGTGAAGGGGTCGGAAACACCATATATTTT. The chain joins TRBV18 to TRBJ1-3; the match to TRBD1 covers 7 bases. V shed 3 bases and J 4 bases; nucleotides not matched to a gene: 12. Germline CDR1 KGHSH, CDR2 LQKENI. The CDR3 totals 17 residues.

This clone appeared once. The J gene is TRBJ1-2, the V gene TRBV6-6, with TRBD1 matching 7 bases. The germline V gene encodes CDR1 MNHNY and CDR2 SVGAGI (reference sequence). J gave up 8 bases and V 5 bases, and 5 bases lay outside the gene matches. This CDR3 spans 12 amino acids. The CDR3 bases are TGTGCCAGCAGTGTTACAGGGGCCGGCTACACCTTC. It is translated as CASSVTGAGYTF.

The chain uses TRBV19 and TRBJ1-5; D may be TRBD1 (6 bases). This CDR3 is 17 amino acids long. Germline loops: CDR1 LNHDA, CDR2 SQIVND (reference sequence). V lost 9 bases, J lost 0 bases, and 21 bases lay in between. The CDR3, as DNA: TGTGCCAGAACCGGAACAGGGAAGTCCGATAGCAATCAGCCCCAGCATTTT. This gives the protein CARTGTGKSDSNQPQHF. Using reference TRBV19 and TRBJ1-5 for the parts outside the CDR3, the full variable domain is DGGITQSPKYLFRKEGQNVTLSCEQNLNHDAMYWYRQDPGQGLRLIYYSQIVNDFQKGDIAEGYSVSREKKESFPLTVTSAQKNPTAFYLCARTGTGKSDSNQPQHFGDGTRLSIL.